The 28 T cell receptor beta chains reported below all come from one sample, sequenced in a study of blood T cell repertoires in COVID-19. TCRdb keeps only in-frame clones here, not all; method: immunoSEQ multiplex PCR. This table holds tens of thousands of clones, around three quarters found once. Sequencing was performed on peripheral blood. The receptors originated from a man aged 55 to 69 with active or convalescent COVID-19.

The CDR3 sequence is CASSISREKLFF. The CDR3 DNA sequence: TGTGCCAGTAGTATTTCCAGGGAAAAACTGTTTTTT. This chain uses TRBV19 with TRBJ1-4; D is ambiguous. The V gene lost 3 bases and the J gene lost 8 bases, with 7 bases spanning the gap. This CDR3 contains 12 residues. Germline CDR1 and CDR2: LNHDA and SQIVND (reference sequence).

The chain has TRBV5-1 and TRBJ2-2, with D possibly being TRBD1 (7 bases). Germline values: CDR1 SGHRS, CDR2 YFSETQ. V dropped 3 bases and J dropped 7 bases, with 19 bases sitting between them. This CDR3 contains 16 residues. In nucleotides, the CDR3 is TGCGCCAGCAGCTCGCTCGTGGAGGGGGCGAGCGGGGAGCTGTTTTTT. It encodes CASSSLVEGASGELFF.

V and J are TRBV18 and TRBJ2-1; D unclear. CDR1 KGHSH and CDR2 LQKENI come from the germline V gene. The CDR3 has 11 residues. Trimming removed 3 bases from V and 9 bases from J, with 6 bases in between. CDR3 sequence reads: CASSPTGEQFF. CDR3 DNA sequence: TGTGCCAGCTCACCGACGGGTGAGCAGTTCTTC. Full variable domain (missing parts from reference TRBV18 and TRBJ2-1): NAGVMQNPRHLVRRRGQEARLRCSPMKGHSHVYWYRQLPEEGLKFMVYLQKENIIDESGMPKERFSAEFPKEGPSILRIQQVVRGDSAAYFCASSPTGEQFFGPGTRLTVL.

The CDR3 nucleotides are TGTGCCAGCAGTTACGGGGCCCAGGCTAATGAAAAACTGTTTTTT. Protein sequence: CASSYGAQANEKLFF. This chain uses TRBV6-5 with TRBJ1-4; D is perhaps TRBD1 (5 bases). CDR1 and CDR2 (germline): MNHEY, SVGAGI. Trimming cost V 2 bases and J 3 bases, with 10 bases left between them. The CDR3 covers 15 residues.

The CDR3 DNA reads TGTGCCAGCAGTTCCTCCCTCGGCAGGTACAGTCCAGATACGCAGTATTTT. Protein sequence: CASSSSLGRYSPDTQYF. The chain joins TRBV6-2 or TRBV6-3 to TRBJ2-3; no reliable D call. Trimming stripped 4 bases from V and 4 bases from J, with 21 bases between. CDR3 length: 17 residues. Germline loops: CDR1 MNHEY, CDR2 SVGEGT.

The chain is built from TRBV27 and TRBJ2-2; D is possibly TRBD2 (6 bases). This CDR3 spans 17 amino acids. V was cut by 4 bases and J by 1 base, with 16 bases left in between. Germline lookup yields CDR1 MNHEY and CDR2 SMNVEV (reference sequence). CDR3 loop: CASSSRLVKGNTGELFF. Here the CDR3 DNA reads TGTGCCAGCAGTTCCCGACTAGTCAAAGGGAACACCGGGGAGCTGTTTTTT.

This clone was seen once. The identical CDR3 is also encoded by other nucleotide sequences in the sample. The rearrangement uses TRBV18 and TRBJ2-7; the D is unclear. V was trimmed by 2 bases and J by 0 bases, leaving 8 bases between them. The CDR3 totals 14 residues. Germline CDR1 reads KGHSH; CDR2 reads LQKENI. The CDR3 DNA reads TGTGCCAGCTCACCAGGTCAGGTCTCCTACGAGCAGTACTTC. Amino acid sequence: CASSPGQVSYEQYF.

This clone was recorded only once. The chain uses TRBV19 and TRBJ1-5; weak D call: TRBD1 (5 bases). The CDR3 runs 13 residues. Trimming took 6 bases from V and 5 from J, leaving 11 bases between them. CDR1 is LNHDA, CDR2 SQIVND, per germline (reference sequence). In DNA, the CDR3 is TGTGCCAGTAGAAAGACAGATTATCAGCCCCAGCATTTT. It codes for CASRKTDYQPQHF.

This chain uses TRBV24-1 with TRBJ2-2; TRBD1 matches at 7 bases. The CDR3 length is 13 residues. The V gene's germline CDR1 is KGHDR and CDR2 SFDVKD. After removal of 9 bases from V and 6 bases from J, the junction contained 6 bases not matched to a gene. This CDR3 is CATGGQTAGELFF. As DNA, the CDR3 is TGTGCCACCGGGGGACAGACCGCCGGGGAGCTGTTTTTT.

The chain uses TRBV4-1 and TRBJ2-5; 7 bases line up with TRBD1. The CDR3 spans 14 residues. Germline CDR1 and CDR2: MGHRA and YSYEKL. V shed 1 base and J 3 bases; nucleotides not matched to a gene: 2. CDR3 in amino acids: CASSQAGTEETQYF. CDR3 bases: TGCGCCAGCAGCCAAGCCGGGACAGAAGAGACCCAGTACTTC.

The rearrangement joins TRBV7-9 to TRBJ2-1; maybe TRBD1 (6 bases). V lost 5 bases and J 5 bases, leaving 13 bases between the germline ends. The CDR3 is 14 amino acids. The germline V gene has CDR1 SEHNR and CDR2 FQNEAQ (reference sequence). CDR3 nucleotide sequence: TGTGCCAGCAGCCGAAGACAGGTGGACAATGAGCAGTTCTTC. Encoded protein: CASSRRQVDNEQFF.

CDR3 region: CSASPYSGYGYTF. As DNA, the CDR3 is TGCAGTGCTAGTCCCTATTCCGGCTATGGCTACACCTTC. The V and J genes are TRBV20-1 and TRBJ1-2; D gene unclear. There are 13 residues in the CDR3. Germline V CDR1 and CDR2: DFQATT, SNEGSKA (reference sequence). V was cut by 3 bases and J by 4 bases, with 12 bases left in between.

J is TRBJ1-2 and V is TRBV5-4, with 7 bases fitting TRBD1. V shed 4 bases and J 4 bases; nucleotides not matched to a gene: 7. The CDR3 contains 14 residues. The germline CDR1 and CDR2 sequences are SGHNT and YYREEE (reference sequence). The CDR3 reads CASSRRQGLYGYTF. In nucleotides, the CDR3 is TGTGCCAGCAGCCGCCGACAGGGCCTCTATGGCTACACCTTC.

Only one count was recorded for this clone. The J gene is TRBJ1-2, the V gene TRBV7-2; TRBD1 aligns across 7 bases. J was trimmed by 4 bases and V by 5 bases; bases with no gene match: 10. The CDR3 is 15 amino acids. CDR1 is SGHTA and CDR2 is FQGNSA in the germline V gene. The DNA for the CDR3 is TGTGCCAGCAGCCCCCAAGGGGACAGTTTCTATGGCTACACCTTC. Its translation: CASSPQGDSFYGYTF.

This clone was found once. This rearrangement joins TRBV24-1 to TRBJ2-7; TRBD2 matches at 8 bases. V trimming: 4 bases; J trimming: 6 bases; junction bases outside the gene matches: 7. Germline loops: CDR1 KGHDR, CDR2 SFDVKD. This CDR3 spans 14 amino acids. The CDR3 nucleotides are TGTGCCACCAGTGAGTCCGGGGGGGCGCGCGAGCAGTACTTC. It yields the protein CATSESGGAREQYF.

In this sample, this clone turned up a few times. The V call is TRBV30, the J call TRBJ1-6, with D possibly being TRBD1 (6 bases). Trimming took off 5 bases at V and 3 bases at J, with 11 bases between the two ends. The CDR3 is 14 residues long. CDR1 and CDR2 from the germline V gene are GTSNPN and SVGIG (reference sequence). This chain's CDR3 is CAWGRDIYNSPLHF. CDR3 coding DNA: TGTGCCTGGGGACGGGACATCTATAATTCACCCCTCCACTTT.

V usage is TRBV13 and J usage is TRBJ2-7, with TRBD2 identical over 11 bases. This CDR3 spans 15 amino acids. V was pared by 2 bases and J by 7 bases, with 7 bases of the junction left unmatched. The germline V gene encodes CDR1 PRHDT and CDR2 FYEKMQ (reference sequence). The CDR3: CASSLQLAGVVEQYF. In DNA form, the CDR3 reads TGTGCCAGCAGCTTACAACTAGCGGGGGTTGTGGAGCAGTACTTC. The full variable domain, its missing parts supplied by reference TRBV13 and TRBJ2-7, is AAGVIQSPRHLIKEKRETATLKCYPIPRHDTVYWYQQGPGQDPQFLISFYEKMQSDKGSIPDRFSAQQFSDYHSELNMSSLELGDSALYFCASSLQLAGVVEQYFGPGTRLTVT.

The chain uses TRBV7-3 and TRBJ2-1; TRBD2 aligns across 13 bases. The CDR3 covers 18 residues. CDR1 and CDR2 (germline): SGHTA, FQGTGA. The V gene end was trimmed by 5 bases and the J gene end by 2 bases; junction bases not matched to a gene: 9. CDR3 amino acids: CASSPGTSGMSPYNEQFF. The CDR3 coding sequence is TGTGCCAGCAGCCCCGGGACTAGCGGGATGAGCCCCTACAATGAGCAGTTCTTC.

The rearrangement joins TRBV28 to TRBJ2-3, with 9 bases fitting TRBD2. CDR3 length: 15 amino acids. Germline V gives CDR1 MDHEN, CDR2 SYDVKM. J gave up 1 base and V 11 bases, and 10 bases lay outside the gene matches. The CDR3, as DNA: TGTGCCTCTGCCGCGGGGGGGCCCGGCACAGATACGCAGTATTTT. It translates to CASAAGGPGTDTQYF.

In its sample, this clone was seen a few times. The V call is TRBV5-4, the J call TRBJ2-3; TRBD2 agrees at 12 bases. The V and J ends lost 8 bases and 4 bases, in that order; junction bases with no gene match: 5. Per the germline V gene, CDR1 is SGHNT and CDR2 is YYREEE (reference sequence). This CDR3 comprises 14 residues. The DNA for the CDR3 is TGTGCCAGTCAACTAGCGGGGGGCTCAGATACGCAGTATTTT. This encodes CASQLAGGSDTQYF.

This chain connects TRBV6-5 to TRBJ1-2; the D is unclear. CDR1 and CDR2 from the germline V gene are MNHEY and SVGAGI. V lost 4 bases and J lost 2, with 8 bases in between. The CDR3 spans 13 residues. The CDR3, as DNA: TGTGCCAGCAGTTCTCAGTCAAACTATGGCTACACCTTC. It is translated as CASSSQSNYGYTF.

The V gene is TRBV10-3, the J gene TRBJ2-3; weak D call: TRBD1 (5 bases). Germline V gene lookup returns CDR1 ENHRY and CDR2 SYGVKD. V was cut by 4 bases and J by 3 bases, with 11 bases left in between. There are 14 residues in the CDR3. The CDR3 region has the DNA TGTGCCATCAGTGCAGGGTTACAAACAGATACGCAGTATTTT. It yields the protein CAISAGLQTDTQYF.

V gene TRBV6-1 combines with J gene TRBJ1-5, with 9 bases that match TRBD1. Germline CDR1 and CDR2: MNHNS and SASEGT. The CDR3 covers 15 residues. Trimming took 3 bases from V and 4 from J; bases not matched to a gene: 4. This chain's CDR3 is CASSERGQGNQPQHF. CDR3 bases: TGTGCCAGCAGTGAGAGGGGACAGGGAAATCAGCCCCAGCATTTT.

The rearrangement uses TRBV15 and TRBJ1-5; D is possibly TRBD1 (5 bases). V was shortened by 4 bases and J by 1 base, with 8 bases between the two germline ends. CDR1 is LNHNV, CDR2 YYDKDF, per germline (reference sequence). This CDR3 is built from 14 residues. The CDR3 bases are TGTGCCACCAGCACGGGGGTGAGCAATCAGCCCCAGCATTTT. Translation: CATSTGVSNQPQHF. Looking up the rest from reference TRBV15 and TRBJ1-5 gives the full variable domain: DAMVIQNPRYQVTQFGKPVTLSCSQTLNHNVMYWYQQKSSQAPKLLFHYYDKDFNNEADTPDNFQSRRPNTSFCFLDIRSPGLGDTAMYLCATSTGVSNQPQHFGDGTRLSIL.

The gene calls are TRBV9 and TRBJ2-2; 8 bases are a match to TRBD2. This CDR3 region has 15 residues. Germline CDR1 is SGDLS and CDR2 is YYNGEE. V was clipped by 2 bases and J by 0 bases; unmatched bases: 0. CDR3 DNA sequence: TGTGCCAGCAGCGTTAGCGGGGCGAACACCGGGGAGCTGTTTTTT. As protein: CASSVSGANTGELFF.

V and J are TRBV18 and TRBJ2-7, with D possibly TRBD1 on 5 matching bases. The CDR3 covers 13 residues. The germline V gene encodes CDR1 KGHSH and CDR2 LQKENI. V was shortened by 0 bases and J by 5 bases, with 8 bases between the two germline ends. The CDR3 reads CASSPPGVNEQYF. The CDR3, as DNA: TGTGCCAGCTCACCACCAGGGGTGAACGAGCAGTACTTC. The full variable domain, completed using reference TRBV18 and TRBJ2-7, is NAGVMQNPRHLVRRRGQEARLRCSPMKGHSHVYWYRQLPEEGLKFMVYLQKENIIDESGMPKERFSAEFPKEGPSILRIQQVVRGDSAAYFCASSPPGVNEQYFGPGTRLTVT.

This chain uses TRBV28 with TRBJ2-7; 7 positions match TRBD1. The V and J ends lost 6 bases and 3 bases, in that order; junction bases with no gene match: 5. This CDR3 spans 13 amino acids. In germline, CDR1 is MDHEN, CDR2 SYDVKM. The DNA of the CDR3 is TGTGCCAGCAGCCAGACAGGGATCTACGAGCAGTACTTC. Translating it yields CASSQTGIYEQYF.

This clone is a singleton in its sample. The J gene is TRBJ1-4, the V gene TRBV5-5, with a possible D match to TRBD1 (6 bases). Trimming took off 5 bases at V and 5 bases at J, with 16 bases between the two ends. The germline V gene has CDR1 SGHKS and CDR2 YYEKEE (reference sequence). The CDR3 totals 15 residues. As DNA, the CDR3 is TGTGCCAGCAGTAACGTCACAGGGCTGAATGAAAAACTGTTTTTT. This sequence encodes CASSNVTGLNEKLFF.